Listed here are 22 T cell receptor beta chains from one sample, sequenced in a study of control samples from healthy donors and cancer patients. The assay was immunoSEQ multiplex PCR, and TCRdb's table has in-frame clones only and misses some. Seen here are under 200,000 clones, roughly nine tenths observed once, and the top ten hold approximately 1.6%. Input material: blood. The receptors come from a woman younger than 45 in good health.

The chain has TRBV28 and TRBJ2-1; 11 nucleotides align to TRBD2. Germline V gene data show CDR1 as MDHEN and CDR2 as SYDVKM. The ends lost 6 bases at V and 4 bases at J; junction bases unmatched: 5. This CDR3 contains 15 residues. For the CDR3, the DNA is TGTGCCAGCAGCCCCGGGACTAGCGGTTACAATGAGCAGTTCTTC. It specifies CASSPGTSGYNEQFF.

The chain recombines TRBV5-1 with TRBJ2-3; possibly TRBD2 for D (5 bases). The V and J ends lost 0 bases and 0 bases respectively, with 11 bases between them. Germline CDR1 is SGHRS and CDR2 is YFSETQ. The CDR3 has 16 residues. CDR3 residues: CASSLGLRTSTDTQYF. The CDR3 DNA reads as TGCGCCAGCAGCTTGGGCCTGCGGACTAGCACAGATACGCAGTATTTT.

This chain joins TRBV28 and TRBJ1-6; TRBD1 aligns across 9 bases. The germline V gene has CDR1 MDHEN and CDR2 SYDVKM. The CDR3 extends over 15 amino acids. Unmatched junction bases numbered 2, after V lost 6 bases and J lost 2 bases. DNA of the CDR3: TGTGCCAGCAGAACAGGGGGCGCCTATAATTCACCCCTCCACTTT. Its translation: CASRTGGAYNSPLHF.

The V and J genes are TRBV5-1 and TRBJ1-4, with D hard to call. V was shortened by 0 bases and J by 0 bases, with 6 bases between the two germline ends. CDR1 and CDR2 from the germline V gene are SGHRS and YFSETQ. CDR3 size: 15 residues. CDR3 in DNA: TGCGCCAGCAGCTTGGGGCACGCAACTAATGAAAAACTGTTTTTT. Protein sequence: CASSLGHATNEKLFF.

This chain uses TRBV29-1 with TRBJ2-1; no definite D call. CDR3 length: 13 amino acids. Germline V CDR1 and CDR2: SQVTM, ANQGSEA. Trimming took off 3 bases at V and 3 bases at J, with 9 bases between the two ends. The CDR3 DNA reads TGCAGCGTTGATGGGTGGAACTACAATGAGCAGTTCTTC. Translated, it gives CSVDGWNYNEQFF.

The rearrangement joins TRBV18 to TRBJ1-2, with 9 nucleotides matching TRBD1. CDR3 length equals 14 residues. CDR1 and CDR2 from the germline V gene are KGHSH and LQKENI. V shed 3 bases and J 5 bases; nucleotides not matched to a gene: 4. This chain's CDR3 is CASSPVTGGYGYTF. In nucleotides, the CDR3 is TGTGCCAGCTCACCCGTGACAGGGGGGTATGGCTACACCTTC.

This clone was recorded a few times. The V gene is TRBV5-5, the J gene TRBJ1-6, with 7 bases fitting TRBD1. The CDR3 spans 13 residues. Germline CDR1 and CDR2: SGHKS and YYEKEE (reference sequence). The ends lost 6 bases at V and 7 bases at J; junction bases unmatched: 4. CDR3 loop: CASTLTGNSPLHF. The DNA of the CDR3 is TGTGCCAGCACCCTGACAGGGAATTCACCCCTCCACTTT.

This clone was observed a single time. The chain has TRBV4-2 and TRBJ1-1; D is unclear. This CDR3 has 14 amino acids. Germline assignment: CDR1 LGHNA and CDR2 YNFKEQ. The ends were cut back, 0 bases at V and 1 base at J, with 6 bases in the middle. The chain's CDR3 is CASSQEGGNTEAFF. Here the CDR3 DNA reads TGTGCCAGCAGCCAAGAGGGTGGGAACACTGAAGCTTTCTTT.

On this clone: Other DNA sequences of this sample code for an identical CDR3. V usage is TRBV4-3 and J usage is TRBJ2-1; a weak D match, TRBD2 (5 bases). Between the trimmed V and J ends, which lost 0 bases and 1 base, there was a span of 10 bases. Germline V CDR1 and CDR2: LGHNA, YSLEER. CDR3 size: 16 residues. Here the CDR3 reads CASSQDPTSSYNEQFF. CDR3 coding DNA: TGCGCCAGCAGCCAAGATCCTACTAGTTCCTACAATGAGCAGTTCTTC.

This clone was counted only a few times. Other nucleotide sequences from this sample produce the same CDR3. This chain links TRBV6-5 with TRBJ2-3, with D perhaps assigned TRBD1 or TRBD2 (5 bases each). Germline-derived CDR1 and CDR2 are MNHEY and SVGAGI. The CDR3 covers 12 residues. Trimming removed 6 bases from V and 2 bases from J, with 6 bases in between. This CDR3 reads CASRGTTDTQYF. In DNA, the CDR3 is TGTGCCAGCAGGGGGACCACAGATACGCAGTATTTT.

In this sample, this clone turned up a few times. The rearrangement uses TRBV3-1 (or the pseudogene TRBV3-2) and TRBJ2-3; D possibly uses TRBD1 or TRBD2 (5 bases each). CDR3 length: 14 amino acids. The V end was cut by 0 bases, the J end by 6 bases, with 10 bases between. CDR1 and CDR2 (germline): LGHDT, YNNKEL (reference sequence). The DNA for the CDR3 is TGTGCCAGCAGCCAAGATCCAGGGAGCGATACGCAGTATTTT. Translation: CASSQDPGSDTQYF.

This clone was counted once. The rearrangement links TRBV15 to TRBJ1-6; D not certain. V shed 0 bases and J shed 7 bases, with 4 bases lying between them. The germline V gene has CDR1 LNHNV and CDR2 YYDKDF (reference sequence). The CDR3 extends over 13 amino acids. CDR3: CATSREGNSPLHF. CDR3 nucleotides: TGTGCCACCAGCAGAGAGGGGAATTCACCCCTCCACTTT.

As to this clone: Additional DNA sequences in this sample encode the identical CDR3. J is TRBJ2-7 and V is TRBV10-2; 7 bases map to TRBD2. The CDR3 runs to 15 residues. The ends lost 5 bases at V and 3 bases at J; junction bases unmatched: 10. Germline CDR1 is WSHSY and CDR2 is SAAADI. The CDR3 spells CASSRLAGVLYEQYF. The CDR3 DNA reads TGCGCCAGCAGTCGACTGGCGGGGGTCCTCTACGAGCAGTACTTC.

The rearrangement joins TRBV7-9 to TRBJ1-3; 7 bases agree with TRBD1. V dropped 5 bases and J dropped 0; count of bases not matched to a gene: 7. Germline V CDR1 and CDR2: SEHNR, FQNEAQ (reference sequence). This CDR3 has 16 residues. The CDR3 spells CASSPQGQSSGNTIYF. The CDR3 DNA reads as TGTGCCAGCAGCCCACAGGGGCAAAGCTCTGGAAACACCATATATTTT.

The V call is TRBV20-1, the J call TRBJ1-1; D possibly corresponds to TRBD1 (6 bases). The V end lost 3 bases, the J end lost 3 bases, and 14 bases lay between the germline ends. This CDR3 has 14 amino acids. Germline V lookup: CDR1 DFQATT, CDR2 SNEGSKA (reference sequence). In nucleotides, the CDR3 is TGCAGTGCTAGTCCAGGGGAGAAGTACACTGAAGCTTTCTTT. This gives the protein CSASPGEKYTEAFF.

The chain links TRBV27 to TRBJ1-1; D possibly corresponds to TRBD1 (6 bases). The V end lost 6 bases, the J end lost 1 base, and 6 bases lay between the germline ends. The germline CDR1 and CDR2 sequences are MNHEY and SMNVEV (reference sequence). CDR3 size: 12 residues. In DNA, the CDR3 is TGTGCCAGCAGGGACAGGAACACTGAAGCTTTCTTT. Protein sequence: CASRDRNTEAFF.

The rearrangement links TRBV5-6 to TRBJ1-2, with a tentative D call TRBD1 (6 bases). The CDR3 is made up of 12 amino acids. The germline gives CDR1 SGHDT, CDR2 YYEEEE. V was clipped by 0 bases and J by 8 bases, with 8 bases between them. CDR3 protein: CASSLGTDGYTF. The CDR3 bases are TGTGCCAGCAGCTTGGGGACAGACGGCTACACCTTC.

This chain joins TRBV18 and TRBJ2-5; D remains unclear. Trimming cost V 2 bases and J 3 bases, with 4 bases left between them. The CDR3 has 12 amino acids. From germline, CDR1 is KGHSH and CDR2 LQKENI. This CDR3 reads CASSPLEETQYF. CDR3 in DNA: TGTGCCAGCTCACCATTGGAAGAGACCCAGTACTTC.

V usage is TRBV10-2 and J usage is TRBJ1-6; 8 nucleotides line up with TRBD1. In germline, CDR1 is WSHSY, CDR2 SAAADI. The V gene end was trimmed by 0 bases and the J gene end by 10 bases; junction bases not matched to a gene: 8. The CDR3 has 16 amino acids. In nucleotides, the CDR3 is TGCGCCAGCAGTGAGTCGATATCAGGGGGCGAGTCACCCCTCCACTTT. It yields the protein CASSESISGGESPLHF.

This clone occurred a few times. The identical CDR3 is also encoded by other nucleotide sequences in the sample. This rearrangement joins TRBV9 to TRBJ1-5; maybe TRBD1 (5 bases). V was pared by 3 bases and J by 4 bases, with 11 bases between. Germline V gives CDR1 SGDLS, CDR2 YYNGEE. The CDR3 has 14 amino acids. CDR3 nucleotides: TGTGCCAGCAGCGCCAACACAGGTAATCAGCCCCAGCATTTT. It translates to CASSANTGNQPQHF. Supplemented by reference TRBV9 and TRBJ1-5, the full variable domain reads DSGVTQTPKHLITATGQRVTLRCSPRSGDLSVYWYQQSLDQGLQFLIQYYNGEERAKGNILERFSAQQFPDLHSELNLSSLELGDSALYFCASSANTGNQPQHFGDGTRLSIL.

The chain is built from TRBV28 and TRBJ1-2; TRBD1 is a possible D gene (6 bases). This CDR3 contains 13 residues. V lost 5 bases to trimming and J lost 3 bases, with 10 bases between them. The germline gives CDR1 MDHEN, CDR2 SYDVKM. This CDR3 is CASSPRQDYGYTF. As DNA, the CDR3 is TGTGCCAGCAGTCCCCGACAGGACTATGGCTACACCTTC.

CDR3 DNA sequence: TGTGCCAGCAGCCAAGAATCCGGAAGCTCCTACAATGAGCAGTTCTTC. It translates to CASSQESGSSYNEQFF. The J gene is TRBJ2-1, the V gene TRBV4-2; D is uncertain. There are 16 residues in the CDR3. Deletions cut 0 bases from V and 0 bases from J, with 9 bases between. The germline V gene has CDR1 LGHNA and CDR2 YNFKEQ.